The 5 T cell receptor beta chains below all came from one sample that was sequenced in a study of cytomegalovirus exposure and HLA in healthy donors. With 60 Vbeta and 13 Jbeta primers, the PCR was carried out. Libraries were prepared by immunoSEQ multiplex PCR; TCRdb keeps only in-frame clonotypes and omits some of them. The profile shows tens of thousands of clones, about 72% of them singletons. Specimen: PBMCs. These receptors originate from a man aged 35 to 55 in good health and CMV-seropositive.

J is TRBJ1-1 and V is TRBV11-2, with no clear D. Trimming took off 5 bases at V and 4 bases at J, with 11 bases between the two ends. The germline CDR1 and CDR2 sequences are SGHAT and FQNNGV. The CDR3 is 13 amino acids. The CDR3 coding sequence is TGTGCCAGCAGCCGGGGAGCCGGCACTGAAGCTTTCTTT. Translation: CASSRGAGTEAFF. Together with reference TRBV11-2 and TRBJ1-1, the CDR3 gives the full variable domain: EAGVAQSPRYKIIEKRQSVAFWCNPISGHATLYWYQQILGQGPKLLIQFQNNGVVDDSQLPKDRFSAERLKGVDSTLKIQPAKLEDSAVYLCASSRGAGTEAFFGQGTRLTVV.

This clone has more than one count but fewer than ten. The rearrangement joins TRBV7-2 to TRBJ2-7; 10 bases match TRBD1. Trimming at V came to 8 bases and at J to 4 bases, leaving 2 bases not matched to a gene. Germline values: CDR1 SGHTA, CDR2 FQGNSA. The CDR3 runs to 12 residues. CDR3: CASLGQGYEQYF. CDR3 nucleotides: TGTGCCAGCCTGGGACAGGGGTACGAGCAGTACTTC.

A few counts support this clone. The rearrangement joins TRBV4-1 to TRBJ1-4, with D unresolved. With 5 bases removed from V and 6 bases from J, the gap between germline ends came to 16 bases. This CDR3 contains 15 residues. Germline V lookup: CDR1 MGHRA, CDR2 YSYEKL. CDR3 DNA: TGCGCCAGCAGCGATATCAGGCGGGTCGATGAAAAACTGTTTTTT. Amino acid sequence: CASSDIRRVDEKLFF.

The J gene is TRBJ1-5, the V gene TRBV18, with unresolved D. Germline V gene sequence: CDR1 KGHSH, CDR2 LQKENI. This CDR3 has 14 amino acids. The V gene lost 5 bases and the J gene lost 7 bases, with 15 bases spanning the gap. The DNA for the CDR3 is TGTGCCAGCTCAAGTCCCGTGGGAGACCAGCCCCAGCATTTT. Residues: CASSSPVGDQPQHF.

This clone came up a few times. This chain joins TRBV29-1 and TRBJ2-3; no clear D gene. V was trimmed by 7 bases and J by 0 bases, leaving 11 bases between them. The V gene's germline CDR1 is SQVTM and CDR2 ANQGSEA. The CDR3 spans 13 residues. The CDR3 DNA follows: TGCAGCGAAGCCCTCGGGAGCACAGATACGCAGTATTTT. It translates to CSEALGSTDTQYF.